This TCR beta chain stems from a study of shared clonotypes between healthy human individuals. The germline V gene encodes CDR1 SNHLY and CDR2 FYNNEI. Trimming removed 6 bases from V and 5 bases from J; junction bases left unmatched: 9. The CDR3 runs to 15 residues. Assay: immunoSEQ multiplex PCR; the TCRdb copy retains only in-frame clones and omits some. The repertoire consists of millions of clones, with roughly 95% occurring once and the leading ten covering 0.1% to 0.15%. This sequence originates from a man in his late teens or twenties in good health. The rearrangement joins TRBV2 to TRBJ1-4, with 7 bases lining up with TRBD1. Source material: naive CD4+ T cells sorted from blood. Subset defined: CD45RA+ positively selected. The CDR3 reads CASRGTDAPNEKLFF. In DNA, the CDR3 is TGTGCCAGCAGAGGGACAGACGCTCCAAATGAAAAACTGTTTTTT.